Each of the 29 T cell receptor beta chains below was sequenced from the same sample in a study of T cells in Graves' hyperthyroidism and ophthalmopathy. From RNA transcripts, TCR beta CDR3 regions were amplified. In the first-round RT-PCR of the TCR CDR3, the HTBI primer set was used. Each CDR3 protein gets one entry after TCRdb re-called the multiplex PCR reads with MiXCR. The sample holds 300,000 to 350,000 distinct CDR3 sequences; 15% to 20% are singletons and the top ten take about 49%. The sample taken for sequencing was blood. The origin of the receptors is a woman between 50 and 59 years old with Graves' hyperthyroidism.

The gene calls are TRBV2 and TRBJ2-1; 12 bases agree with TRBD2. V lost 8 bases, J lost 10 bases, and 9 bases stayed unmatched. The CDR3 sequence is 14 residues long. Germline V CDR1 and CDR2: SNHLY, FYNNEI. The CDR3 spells CASYPSGGGGEQFF. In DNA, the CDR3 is TGTGCCAGCTACCCTAGCGGGGGGGGGGGGGAGCAGTTCTTC.

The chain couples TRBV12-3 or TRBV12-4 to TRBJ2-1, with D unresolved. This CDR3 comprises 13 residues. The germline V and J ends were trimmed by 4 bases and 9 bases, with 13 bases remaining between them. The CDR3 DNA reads TGTGCCAGCAGTTCTCCGCTCTGGGGTGAGCAGTTCTTC. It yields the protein CASSSPLWGEQFF.

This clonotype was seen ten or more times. CDR3 nucleotide sequence: TGCGCCAGCAGCTCCCTTATGGGAGGCAATGAGCAGTTCTTC. Its translation is CASSSLMGGNEQFF. This sequence joins TRBV5-1 and TRBJ2-1, with D perhaps matching TRBD2 (6 bases). The germline V gene has CDR1 SGHRS and CDR2 YFSETQ. Between the trimmed V and J ends, which lost 3 bases and 6 bases, there was a span of 13 bases. The CDR3 loop spans 14 amino acids.

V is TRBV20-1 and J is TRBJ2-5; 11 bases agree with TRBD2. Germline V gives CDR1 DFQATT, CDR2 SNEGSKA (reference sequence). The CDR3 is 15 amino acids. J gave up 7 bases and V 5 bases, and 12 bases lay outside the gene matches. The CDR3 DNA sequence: TGCAGTGCTCACCCTAGCGGGGGGATGCACAGGACCCAGTACTTC. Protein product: CSAHPSGGMHRTQYF.

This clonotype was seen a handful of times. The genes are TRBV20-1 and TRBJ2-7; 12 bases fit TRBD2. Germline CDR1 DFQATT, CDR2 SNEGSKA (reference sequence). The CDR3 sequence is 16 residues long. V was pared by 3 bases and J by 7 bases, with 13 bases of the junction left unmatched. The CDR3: CSASSSGRALPWEQYF. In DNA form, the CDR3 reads TGCAGTGCTAGTTCTAGCGGGAGGGCCCTCCCCTGGGAGCAGTACTTC.

The CDR3 coding sequence is TGTGCCACCCAGGGACAGGGGGGGAGCACAGATACGCAGTATTTT. This gives the protein CATQGQGGSTDTQYF. The chain combines TRBV6-1 with TRBJ2-3; TRBD1 matches at 11 bases. The germline V gene has CDR1 MNHNS and CDR2 SASEGT. Trimming at V came to 10 bases and at J to 0 bases, leaving 6 bases not matched to a gene. The CDR3 is made up of 15 amino acids.

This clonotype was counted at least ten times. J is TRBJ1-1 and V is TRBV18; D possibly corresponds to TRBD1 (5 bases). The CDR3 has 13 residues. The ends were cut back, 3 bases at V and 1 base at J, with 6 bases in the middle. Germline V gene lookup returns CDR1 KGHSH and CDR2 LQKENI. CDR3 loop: CASSPTENTEAFF. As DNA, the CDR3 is TGTGCCAGCTCACCGACAGAGAACACTGAAGCTTTCTTT.

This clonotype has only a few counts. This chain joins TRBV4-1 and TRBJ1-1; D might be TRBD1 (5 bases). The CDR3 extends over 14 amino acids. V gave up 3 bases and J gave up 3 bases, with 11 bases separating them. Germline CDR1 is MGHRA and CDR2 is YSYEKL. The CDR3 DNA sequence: TGCGCCAGCAGCCAGAAGACAGTGGACACTGAAGCTTTCTTT. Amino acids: CASSQKTVDTEAFF.

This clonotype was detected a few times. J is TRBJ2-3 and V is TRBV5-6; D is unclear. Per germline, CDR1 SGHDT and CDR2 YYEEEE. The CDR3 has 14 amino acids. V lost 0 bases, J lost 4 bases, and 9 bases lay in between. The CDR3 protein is CASSLVLSSDTQYF. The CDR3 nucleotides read TGTGCCAGCAGCTTGGTATTATCATCAGATACGCAGTATTTT.

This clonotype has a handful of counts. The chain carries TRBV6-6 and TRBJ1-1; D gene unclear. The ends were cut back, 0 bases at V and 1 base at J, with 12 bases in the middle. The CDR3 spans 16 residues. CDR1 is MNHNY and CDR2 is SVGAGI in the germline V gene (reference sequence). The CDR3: CASSYSTGRPNTEAFF. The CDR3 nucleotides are TGTGCCAGCAGTTACTCTACGGGTCGGCCGAACACTGAAGCTTTCTTT.

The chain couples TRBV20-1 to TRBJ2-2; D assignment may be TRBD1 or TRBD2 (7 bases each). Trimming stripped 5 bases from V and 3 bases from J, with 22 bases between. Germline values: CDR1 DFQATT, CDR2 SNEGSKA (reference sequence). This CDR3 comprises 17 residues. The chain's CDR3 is CSAGAPGGARDTGELFF. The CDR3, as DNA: TGCAGTGCTGGGGCTCCAGGGGGGGCCCGGGACACCGGGGAGCTGTTTTTT.

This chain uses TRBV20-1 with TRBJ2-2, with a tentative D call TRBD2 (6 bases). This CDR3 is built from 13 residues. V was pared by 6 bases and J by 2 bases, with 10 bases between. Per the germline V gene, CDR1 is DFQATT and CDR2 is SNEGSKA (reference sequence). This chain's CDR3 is CSAYTSNTGELFF. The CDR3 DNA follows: TGCAGTGCGTACACTAGCAACACCGGGGAGCTGTTTTTT.

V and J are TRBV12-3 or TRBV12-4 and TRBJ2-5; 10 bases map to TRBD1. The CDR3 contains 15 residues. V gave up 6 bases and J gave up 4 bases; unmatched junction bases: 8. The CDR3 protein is CASRPGQGRPETQYF. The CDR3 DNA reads TGTGCCAGCAGGCCGGGACAGGGGCGCCCAGAGACCCAGTACTTC.

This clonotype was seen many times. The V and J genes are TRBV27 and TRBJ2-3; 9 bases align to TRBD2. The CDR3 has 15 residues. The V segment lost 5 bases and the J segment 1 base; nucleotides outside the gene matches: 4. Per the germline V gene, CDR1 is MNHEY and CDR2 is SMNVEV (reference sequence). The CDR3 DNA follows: TGTGCCAGCAGTCCTCGGACTAGCGGCACAGATACGCAGTATTTT. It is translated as CASSPRTSGTDTQYF.

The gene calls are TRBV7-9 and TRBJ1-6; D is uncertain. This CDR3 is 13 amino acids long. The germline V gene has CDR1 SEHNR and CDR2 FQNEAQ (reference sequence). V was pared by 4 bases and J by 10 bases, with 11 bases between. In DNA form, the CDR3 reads TGTGCCAGCAGCTCGTCGCGAGGGTCACCCCTCCACTTT. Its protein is CASSSSRGSPLHF. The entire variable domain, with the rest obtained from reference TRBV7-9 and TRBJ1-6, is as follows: DTGVSQNPRHKITKRGQNVTFRCDPISEHNRLYWYRQTLGQGPEFLTYFQNEAQLEKSRLLSDRFSAERPKGSFSTLEIQRTEQGDSAMYLCASSSSRGSPLHFGNGTRLTVT.

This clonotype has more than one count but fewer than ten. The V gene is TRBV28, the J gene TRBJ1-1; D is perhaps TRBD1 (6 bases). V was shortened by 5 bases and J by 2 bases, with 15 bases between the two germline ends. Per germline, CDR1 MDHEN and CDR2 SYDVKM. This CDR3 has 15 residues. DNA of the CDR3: TGTGCCAGCAGTCCCCTAGGGGGGGGAAACACTGAAGCTTTCTTT. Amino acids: CASSPLGGGNTEAFF. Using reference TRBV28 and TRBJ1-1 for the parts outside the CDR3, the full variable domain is DVKVTQSSRYLVKRTGEKVFLECVQDMDHENMFWYRQDPGLGLRLIYFSYDVKMKEKGDIPEGYSVSREKKERFSLILESASTNQTSMYLCASSPLGGGNTEAFFGQGTRLTVV.

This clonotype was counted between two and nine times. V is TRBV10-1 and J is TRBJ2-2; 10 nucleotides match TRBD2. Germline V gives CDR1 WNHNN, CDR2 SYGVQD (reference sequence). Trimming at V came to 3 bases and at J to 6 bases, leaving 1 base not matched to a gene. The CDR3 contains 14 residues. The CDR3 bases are TGCGCCAGCAGTGAACTAGCGGGATCCGGGGAGCTGTTTTTT. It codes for CASSELAGSGELFF.

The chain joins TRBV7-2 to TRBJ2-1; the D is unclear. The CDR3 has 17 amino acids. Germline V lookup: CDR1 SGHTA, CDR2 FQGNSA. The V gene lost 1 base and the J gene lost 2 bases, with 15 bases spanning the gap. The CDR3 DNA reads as TGTGCCAGCAGCTTAGGGGTCGTTCCTAATGCCTACAATGAGCAGTTCTTC. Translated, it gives CASSLGVVPNAYNEQFF.

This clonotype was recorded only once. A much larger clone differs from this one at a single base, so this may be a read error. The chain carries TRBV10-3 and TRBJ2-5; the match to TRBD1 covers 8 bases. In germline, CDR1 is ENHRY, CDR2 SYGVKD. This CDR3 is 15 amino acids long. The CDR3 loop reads CAISAGQVRLETRYF. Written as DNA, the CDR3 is TGTGCCATCTCCGCGGGACAGGTTCGTCTAGAGACCCGGTACTTC.

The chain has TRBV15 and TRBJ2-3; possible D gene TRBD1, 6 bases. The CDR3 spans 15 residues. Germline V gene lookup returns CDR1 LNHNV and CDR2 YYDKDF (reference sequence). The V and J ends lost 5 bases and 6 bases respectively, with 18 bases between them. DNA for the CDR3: TGTGCCACCAGCCCAGGGACCCTTACAGGGGATACGCAGTATTTT. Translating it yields CATSPGTLTGDTQYF.

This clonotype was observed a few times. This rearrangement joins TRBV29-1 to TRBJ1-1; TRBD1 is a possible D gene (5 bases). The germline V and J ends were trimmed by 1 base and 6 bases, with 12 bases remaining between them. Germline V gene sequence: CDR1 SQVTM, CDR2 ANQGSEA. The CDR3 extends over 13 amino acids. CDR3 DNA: TGCAGCGTTGAAGCCCAAGCGGGGGCTGAAGCTTTCTTT. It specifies CSVEAQAGAEAFF.

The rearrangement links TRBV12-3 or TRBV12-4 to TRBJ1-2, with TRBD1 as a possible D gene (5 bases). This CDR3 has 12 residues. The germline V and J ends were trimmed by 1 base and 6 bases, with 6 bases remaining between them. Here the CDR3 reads CASSLVGHGYTF. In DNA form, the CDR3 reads TGTGCCAGCAGTTTAGTGGGACATGGCTACACCTTC.

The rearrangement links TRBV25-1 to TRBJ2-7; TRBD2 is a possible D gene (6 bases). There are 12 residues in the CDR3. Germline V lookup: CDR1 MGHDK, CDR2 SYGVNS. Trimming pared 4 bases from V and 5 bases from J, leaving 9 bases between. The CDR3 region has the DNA TGTGCCAGCAGTGTGGAGGGGAACGAGCAGTACTTC. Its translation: CASSVEGNEQYF.

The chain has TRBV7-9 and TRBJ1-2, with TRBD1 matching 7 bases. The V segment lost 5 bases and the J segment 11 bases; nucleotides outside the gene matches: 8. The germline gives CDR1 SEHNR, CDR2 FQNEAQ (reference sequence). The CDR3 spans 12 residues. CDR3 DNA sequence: TGTGCCAGCAGCCCGCCCAGGGGGTTGTACACCTTC. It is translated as CASSPPRGLYTF.

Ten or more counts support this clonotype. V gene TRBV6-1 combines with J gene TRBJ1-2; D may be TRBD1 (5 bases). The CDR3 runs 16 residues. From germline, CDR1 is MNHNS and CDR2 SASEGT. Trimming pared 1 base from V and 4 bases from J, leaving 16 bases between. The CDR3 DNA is TGTGCCAGCAGTGAAGGTTCGGTTGGGGCGAGCTATGGCTACACCTTC. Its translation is CASSEGSVGASYGYTF.

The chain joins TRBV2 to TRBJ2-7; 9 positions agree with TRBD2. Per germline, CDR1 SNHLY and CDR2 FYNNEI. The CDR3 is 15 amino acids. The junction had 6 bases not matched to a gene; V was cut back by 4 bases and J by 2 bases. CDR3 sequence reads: CASSAEAGGPYEQYV. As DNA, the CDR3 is TGTGCCAGCAGTGCTGAAGCGGGGGGCCCCTACGAGCAGTACGTC.

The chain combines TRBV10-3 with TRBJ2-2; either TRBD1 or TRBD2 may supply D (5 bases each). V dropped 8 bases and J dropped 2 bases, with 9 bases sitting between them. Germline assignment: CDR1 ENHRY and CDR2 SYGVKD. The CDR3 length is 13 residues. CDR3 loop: CAIEGQNTGELFF. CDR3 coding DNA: TGTGCCATCGAGGGGCAAAACACCGGGGAGCTGTTTTTT.

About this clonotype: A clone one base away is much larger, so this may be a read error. DNA of the CDR3: TGTGCCAGCAGCCCAGACAGGGGGGCCTACGAGCAGTACTTC. As protein: CASSPDRGAYEQYF. The rearrangement links TRBV7-2 to TRBJ2-7; TRBD1 matches 9 bases. The CDR3 is 14 residues long. Trimming removed 5 bases from V and 2 bases from J; junction bases left unmatched: 4. The germline gives CDR1 SGHTA, CDR2 FQGNSA. The whole variable domain, remainder taken from reference TRBV7-2 and TRBJ2-7, is GAGVSQSPSNKVTEKGKDVELRCDPISGHTALYWYRQSLGQGLEFLIYFQGNSAPDKSGLPSDRFSAERTGGSVSTLTIQRTQQEDSAVYLCASSPDRGAYEQYFGPGTRLTVT.

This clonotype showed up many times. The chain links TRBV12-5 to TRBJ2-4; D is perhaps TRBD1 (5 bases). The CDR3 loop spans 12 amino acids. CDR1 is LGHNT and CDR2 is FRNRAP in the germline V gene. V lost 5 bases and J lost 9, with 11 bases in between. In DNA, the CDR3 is TGTGCTAGTGGTGACCTAAGGGGCATTCAGTACTTC. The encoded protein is CASGDLRGIQYF.